This T cell receptor (beta chain) was sequenced for a study of persistence of HIV-infected CD4 T cells. Overall study: Suppressive ART had lasted a median of approximately 8 years.

Stimulation used around 10 ug/mL lysate from CMV-infected fibroblasts. Responding CD4+ T cells were sorted by upregulation of both CD40 ligand and CD69. These HIV-1-infected adults initiated suppressive ART in chronic infection. Donors had undetectable plasma HIV-1 RNA, under 50 copies/mL, for 4+ years. The libraries were made with immunoSEQ version 4 in survey mode. Some clones are missing from TCRdb's copy, which holds only in-frame ones; the method was immunoSEQ multiplex PCR. This sample has over 15,000 clones, with approximately 64% found just once. The germline CDR1 and CDR2 sequences are SQVTM and ANQGSEA. CDR3 length: 12 amino acids. V lost 0 bases to trimming and J lost 8 bases, with 10 bases between them. This clone was observed once. The antigen remains undetermined.

The clonotype was recovered from an adult woman with HIV who was CMV-seropositive. The sample in question was CD4+ T cells sorted from PBMCs after roughly 18-hour stimulation, obtained from a patient who received antiretroviral therapy. This rearrangement joins TRBV29-1 to TRBJ1-2; D is unclear. The CDR3 region has the DNA TGCAGCGTTGAAGATCGAGGTTTGGGCTACACCTTC. Translation gives CSVEDRGLGYTF.